These 17 T cell receptor beta chains came from one sample sequenced in a study of cytomegalovirus exposure and HLA in healthy donors. The PCR was carried out with 60 Vbeta primers and 13 Jbeta primers. Sequencing used immunoSEQ multiplex PCR; TCRdb keeps in-frame clones, though not all of them. The table includes roughly 200,000 clones, approximately 83% detected once. The specimen was PBMCs. The receptor source for this set is a boy aged 2 to 10 in good health and CMV-seronegative.

V is TRBV5-5 and J is TRBJ2-7; 9 bases are shared with TRBD2. Germline CDR1 is SGHKS and CDR2 is YYEKEE (reference sequence). Trimming removed 0 bases from V and 0 bases from J; junction bases left unmatched: 4. The CDR3 runs 16 residues. CDR3 coding DNA: TGTGCCAGCAGCTTGGGTATTAGCGGGAGCTCCTACGAGCAGTACTTC. It codes for CASSLGISGSSYEQYF.

The chain employs TRBV7-3 and TRBJ1-1, with 10 bases matching TRBD1. The CDR3 totals 18 residues. Germline V gene lookup returns CDR1 SGHTA and CDR2 FQGTGA. J gave up 2 bases and V 4 bases, and 13 bases lay outside the gene matches. The CDR3 region is CASSSKDRGAGVNTEAFF. The DNA of the CDR3 is TGTGCCAGCAGCTCGAAGGACAGGGGGGCGGGAGTAAACACTGAAGCTTTCTTT.

The V call is TRBV5-4, the J call TRBJ2-3; tentative D call: TRBD2 (6 bases). The germline V and J ends were trimmed by 2 bases and 2 bases, with 24 bases remaining between them. CDR3 length: 19 amino acids. In germline, CDR1 is SGHNT, CDR2 YYREEE (reference sequence). The CDR3 region is CASSLILVTSGRTTDTQYF. The CDR3 bases are TGTGCCAGCAGCTTAATCCTCGTAACGAGCGGGCGAACCACAGATACGCAGTATTTT. Looking up the rest from reference TRBV5-4 and TRBJ2-3 gives the full variable domain: ETGVTQSPTHLIKTRGQQVTLRCSSQSGHNTVSWYQQALGQGPQFIFQYYREEENGRGNFPPRFSGLQFPNYSSELNVNALELDDSALYLCASSLILVTSGRTTDTQYFGPGTRLTVL.

V and J are TRBV11-2 and TRBJ2-7, with D perhaps matching TRBD2 (6 bases). In germline, CDR1 is SGHAT, CDR2 FQNNGV. V was trimmed by 3 bases and J by 2 bases, leaving 11 bases between them. The CDR3 sequence is 14 residues long. The CDR3 loop reads CASSLGGVAYEQYF. The DNA of the CDR3 is TGTGCCAGCAGCTTGGGCGGGGTCGCCTACGAGCAGTACTTC.

The CDR3 region has the DNA TGTGCCAGCAGCTCCGCCGGGACACCTAATACGCAGTATTTT. Its protein product is CASSSAGTPNTQYF. The chain combines TRBV6-5 with TRBJ2-3; D may be TRBD1 (6 bases). The germline V gene encodes CDR1 MNHEY and CDR2 SVGAGI. Trimming left V 6 bases short and J 7 bases short, with 17 bases between. The CDR3 has 14 amino acids.

The rearrangement joins TRBV29-1 to TRBJ1-2; 7 bases agree with TRBD1. In germline, CDR1 is SQVTM, CDR2 ANQGSEA. V dropped 3 bases and J dropped 0; count of bases not matched to a gene: 7. The CDR3 length is 15 residues. The CDR3, as DNA: TGCAGCGTTGATTCGACCAGGGGGACTAACTATGGCTACACCTTC. Encoded protein: CSVDSTRGTNYGYTF.

The V call is TRBV25-1, the J call TRBJ2-3, with 8 bases fitting TRBD1. V lost 6 bases to trimming and J lost 1 base; unmatched junction nucleotides: 9. CDR3 length: 16 residues. Germline CDR1 reads MGHDK; CDR2 reads SYGVNS. The CDR3 loop reads CASSVLRGPRTDTQYF. In DNA form, the CDR3 reads TGTGCCAGCAGCGTTCTCAGGGGGCCTCGCACAGATACGCAGTATTTT.

This rearrangement joins TRBV6-6 to TRBJ1-1; D might be TRBD1 (6 bases). The V end was cut by 11 bases, the J end by 4 bases, with 17 bases between. Germline V gene data show CDR1 as MNHNY and CDR2 as SVGAGI (reference sequence). The CDR3 has 13 residues. This chain's CDR3 is CASKWGQGTEAFF. In DNA, the CDR3 is TGTGCCTCCAAGTGGGGGCAGGGCACTGAAGCTTTCTTT.

The rearrangement uses TRBV6-5 and TRBJ2-2; D ambiguous. CDR1 and CDR2 (germline): MNHEY, SVGAGI. V was cut by 0 bases and J by 0 bases, with 5 bases left in between. The CDR3 has 15 residues. DNA of the CDR3: TGTGCCAGCAGTTACTCGTATCCGAACACCGGGGAGCTGTTTTTT. Translation: CASSYSYPNTGELFF.

DNA of the CDR3: TGTGCCAGTAGCCCGGGGGGGCGCCGCCTCTTGACTGAAGCTTTCTTT. This codes for CASSPGGRRLLTEAFF. The chain recombines TRBV19 with TRBJ1-1; D is possibly TRBD1 (6 bases). Germline V gene lookup returns CDR1 LNHDA and CDR2 SQIVND (reference sequence). The ends were cut back, 6 bases at V and 5 bases at J, with 22 bases in the middle. The CDR3 spans 16 residues.

The chain joins TRBV7-9 to TRBJ1-4; 8 bases are shared with TRBD1. Germline V gives CDR1 SEHNR, CDR2 FQNEAQ (reference sequence). The CDR3 is 14 amino acids. The V segment lost 4 bases and the J segment 4 bases; nucleotides outside the gene matches: 2. The CDR3 is CASSYGQGNEKLFF. CDR3 DNA sequence: TGTGCCAGCAGCTACGGACAGGGTAATGAAAAACTGTTTTTT.

This clone was seen once. The chain has TRBV27 and TRBJ2-5, with 9 bases fitting TRBD1. V shed 7 bases, J shed 9 bases, and the junction held 6 bases outside the gene matches. The CDR3 totals 12 residues. Germline V gene data show CDR1 as MNHEY and CDR2 as SMNVEV (reference sequence). CDR3 sequence reads: CASKGTGTSQYF. The CDR3 nucleotides are TGTGCCAGCAAGGGGACAGGGACCTCCCAGTACTTC.

This clone occurred once. J is TRBJ2-3 and V is TRBV7-6; D ambiguous. The V gene lost 3 bases and the J gene lost 1 base, with 8 bases spanning the gap. Germline-derived CDR1 and CDR2 are SGHVS and FNYEAQ. This CDR3 has 14 amino acids. CDR3: CASSFSPGTDTQYF. The CDR3 region has the DNA TGTGCCAGCAGCTTTTCCCCCGGCACAGATACGCAGTATTTT.

The chain links TRBV4-1 to TRBJ2-3; tentative D call: TRBD2 (5 bases). V was pared by 3 bases and J by 0 bases, with 10 bases between. Germline V gene sequence: CDR1 MGHRA, CDR2 YSYEKL. The CDR3 is 15 amino acids. The CDR3 sequence is CASSQRVTSTDTQYF. CDR3 in DNA: TGCGCCAGCAGCCAGAGGGTTACTAGCACAGATACGCAGTATTTT.

The chain employs TRBV27 and TRBJ2-3; 10 nucleotides match TRBD1. V trimming: 0 bases; J trimming: 3 bases; junction bases outside the gene matches: 3. The CDR3 sequence is 16 residues long. The germline gives CDR1 MNHEY, CDR2 SMNVEV (reference sequence). CDR3 region: CASSLSGQGITDTQYF. The CDR3 DNA sequence: TGTGCCAGCAGTTTATCGGGACAGGGGATAACAGATACGCAGTATTTT.

The V gene is TRBV18, the J gene TRBJ1-1, with D uncertain. V lost 2 bases to trimming and J lost 7 bases, with 17 bases between them. This CDR3 contains 15 residues. CDR1 and CDR2 (germline): KGHSH, LQKENI. CDR3 in amino acids: CASSPAPFVVGEAFF. In nucleotides, the CDR3 is TGTGCCAGCTCACCAGCTCCGTTTGTAGTTGGTGAAGCTTTCTTT.

The genes are TRBV7-9 and TRBJ2-1; no definite D call. In germline, CDR1 is SEHNR, CDR2 FQNEAQ (reference sequence). Deletions cut 4 bases from V and 2 bases from J, with 9 bases between. CDR3 length: 14 residues. The CDR3 nucleotides read TGTGCCAGCAGCTCGGTGGTGGCCTACAATGAGCAGTTCTTC. It encodes CASSSVVAYNEQFF.